This T cell receptor beta chain was captured by sequencing in a study of human T cells and chemical hapten exposure. Study at large: Alopecia areata, totalis or universalis affected patients, mainly female.

As to time point: patch test 1, 2 weeks after DPC sensitization. The treatment was: therapeutic diphenylcyclopropenone sensitization with weekly scalp DPC. TCRdb redid the calling of the RACE reads with MiXCR, one entry per CDR3 protein. The sample gives some 380,000 distinct CDR3 sequences, more than 4.5% of which show up once; 2% to 2.5% is in the top ten. The CDR3 extends over 15 amino acids. V was shortened by 1 base and J by 4 bases, with 13 bases between the two germline ends. Germline V lookup: CDR1 LGHDT, CDR2 YNNKEL (reference sequence). This clonotype was counted many times. The sample here was whole blood, taken in connection with sensitization to the hapten diphenylcyclopropenone (DPC). This receptor was identified in a woman between 50 and 59 years old with alopecia areata. Some clones in this sample may be carry-over from other donors' samples. The gene calls are TRBV3-1 and TRBJ1-2, with D possibly being TRBD1 (5 bases). CDR3 DNA: TGTGCCAGCAGCCAAGGACAGTTGGTGCGCTATGGCTACACCTTC. It codes for CASSQGQLVRYGYTF.